The 9 T cell receptor beta chains listed next were all sequenced from one sample in a study of Ad26.COV2.S vaccination and SARS-CoV-2 variants. The assay was immunoSEQ multiplex PCR, and TCRdb's table has in-frame clones only and misses some. Of 300,000 to 400,000 clones detected, approximately 84% appear once; the ten largest clones hold roughly 3.5%. Treatment of the sample: about 20 received Ad26.COV2.S at low or high dose, single or two shots; five or six received placebo; per-sample allocation not given. Sampling took place 63 days after the first vaccine or placebo injection. The input for sequencing was peripheral blood, taken in a trial of Ad26.COV2.S vaccine versus placebo. The receptor source for this set is a person between 18 and 60 years old who received the Ad26.COV2.S COVID-19 vaccine or a placebo.

In this sample, this clone turned up a few times. V is TRBV25-1 and J is TRBJ2-7; D remains unclear. Trimming pared 3 bases from V and 4 bases from J, leaving 10 bases between. This CDR3 has 13 residues. In germline, CDR1 is MGHDK, CDR2 SYGVNS. CDR3 amino acids: CASSDRWSYEQYF. The DNA of the CDR3 is TGTGCCAGCAGTGACAGGTGGTCGTACGAGCAGTACTTC.

This clone was found once. The V gene is TRBV27, the J gene TRBJ1-5, with D possibly matching TRBD1 (6 bases). V shed 2 bases and J shed 6 bases, with 11 bases lying between them. CDR1 is MNHEY, CDR2 SMNVEV, per germline (reference sequence). CDR3 length equals 14 residues. The CDR3: CASSLRGGGQPQHF. DNA for the CDR3: TGTGCCAGCAGTTTAAGAGGGGGTGGTCAGCCCCAGCATTTT.

This rearrangement joins TRBV12-3 or TRBV12-4 to TRBJ2-7; 10 nucleotides align to TRBD2. V lost 7 bases, J lost 2 bases, and 2 bases stayed unmatched. This CDR3 comprises 13 residues. CDR3 coding DNA: TGTGCCAGCACTCTAGCGGGAGCCTACGAGCAGTACTTC. Translated, it gives CASTLAGAYEQYF.

The chain carries TRBV19 and TRBJ1-1, with D possibly TRBD1 on 6 matching bases. Germline CDR1 reads LNHDA; CDR2 reads SQIVND (reference sequence). There are 15 residues in the CDR3. V shed 4 bases and J shed 1 base, with 13 bases lying between them. The CDR3 is CASSNTGKANTEAFF. In DNA form, the CDR3 reads TGTGCCAGTAGTAATACAGGGAAGGCGAACACTGAAGCTTTCTTT.

This clone has more than one count but fewer than ten. J is TRBJ2-7 and V is TRBV27; D remains ambiguous. Trimming pared 4 bases from V and 5 bases from J, leaving 18 bases between. Germline CDR1 is MNHEY and CDR2 is SMNVEV (reference sequence). The CDR3 totals 15 residues. CDR3 nucleotides: TGTGCCAGCAGTTCCCCATCCCGACAACCCCACGAGCAGTACTTC. Its protein product is CASSSPSRQPHEQYF.

The chain links TRBV3-1 (or the pseudogene TRBV3-2) to TRBJ2-3; 7 bases are shared with TRBD2. The CDR3 sequence is 19 residues long. V shed 1 base and J 0 bases; nucleotides not matched to a gene: 13. The germline CDR1 and CDR2 sequences are LGHDT and YNNKEL (reference sequence). The CDR3 coding sequence is TGTGCCAGCAGCCAAGTTGGGGCTAGTTTTAGCGGGAGCACAGATACGCAGTATTTT. Encoded protein: CASSQVGASFSGSTDTQYF.

The V gene is TRBV18, the J gene TRBJ2-2, with 11 bases fitting TRBD2. This CDR3 is built from 16 residues. V gave up 5 bases and J gave up 1 base; unmatched junction bases: 3. The germline CDR1 and CDR2 sequences are KGHSH and LQKENI. CDR3 in amino acids: CASSGTSGQNTGELFF. CDR3 bases: TGTGCCAGCTCAGGGACTAGCGGACAGAACACCGGGGAGCTGTTTTTT.

V and J are TRBV3-1 (or the pseudogene TRBV3-2) and TRBJ1-1, with a weak D call TRBD1 (6 bases). This CDR3 has 16 residues. V was clipped by 3 bases and J by 1 base, with 15 bases between them. Germline lookup yields CDR1 LGHDT and CDR2 YNNKEL (reference sequence). This CDR3 is CASSQALGQKNTEAFF. The CDR3 DNA reads TGTGCCAGCAGCCAGGCTCTTGGACAGAAGAACACTGAAGCTTTCTTT.

J is TRBJ2-1 and V is TRBV7-9, with 7 bases fitting TRBD1. The CDR3 runs 13 residues. Germline trimming cut 1 base from V and 9 bases from J; bases unmatched to any gene: 3. Germline CDR1 and CDR2: SEHNR and FQNEAQ (reference sequence). CDR3 bases: TGTGCCAGCAGCTTAGTCGCAGGGGGTGAGCAGTTCTTC. It specifies CASSLVAGGEQFF.